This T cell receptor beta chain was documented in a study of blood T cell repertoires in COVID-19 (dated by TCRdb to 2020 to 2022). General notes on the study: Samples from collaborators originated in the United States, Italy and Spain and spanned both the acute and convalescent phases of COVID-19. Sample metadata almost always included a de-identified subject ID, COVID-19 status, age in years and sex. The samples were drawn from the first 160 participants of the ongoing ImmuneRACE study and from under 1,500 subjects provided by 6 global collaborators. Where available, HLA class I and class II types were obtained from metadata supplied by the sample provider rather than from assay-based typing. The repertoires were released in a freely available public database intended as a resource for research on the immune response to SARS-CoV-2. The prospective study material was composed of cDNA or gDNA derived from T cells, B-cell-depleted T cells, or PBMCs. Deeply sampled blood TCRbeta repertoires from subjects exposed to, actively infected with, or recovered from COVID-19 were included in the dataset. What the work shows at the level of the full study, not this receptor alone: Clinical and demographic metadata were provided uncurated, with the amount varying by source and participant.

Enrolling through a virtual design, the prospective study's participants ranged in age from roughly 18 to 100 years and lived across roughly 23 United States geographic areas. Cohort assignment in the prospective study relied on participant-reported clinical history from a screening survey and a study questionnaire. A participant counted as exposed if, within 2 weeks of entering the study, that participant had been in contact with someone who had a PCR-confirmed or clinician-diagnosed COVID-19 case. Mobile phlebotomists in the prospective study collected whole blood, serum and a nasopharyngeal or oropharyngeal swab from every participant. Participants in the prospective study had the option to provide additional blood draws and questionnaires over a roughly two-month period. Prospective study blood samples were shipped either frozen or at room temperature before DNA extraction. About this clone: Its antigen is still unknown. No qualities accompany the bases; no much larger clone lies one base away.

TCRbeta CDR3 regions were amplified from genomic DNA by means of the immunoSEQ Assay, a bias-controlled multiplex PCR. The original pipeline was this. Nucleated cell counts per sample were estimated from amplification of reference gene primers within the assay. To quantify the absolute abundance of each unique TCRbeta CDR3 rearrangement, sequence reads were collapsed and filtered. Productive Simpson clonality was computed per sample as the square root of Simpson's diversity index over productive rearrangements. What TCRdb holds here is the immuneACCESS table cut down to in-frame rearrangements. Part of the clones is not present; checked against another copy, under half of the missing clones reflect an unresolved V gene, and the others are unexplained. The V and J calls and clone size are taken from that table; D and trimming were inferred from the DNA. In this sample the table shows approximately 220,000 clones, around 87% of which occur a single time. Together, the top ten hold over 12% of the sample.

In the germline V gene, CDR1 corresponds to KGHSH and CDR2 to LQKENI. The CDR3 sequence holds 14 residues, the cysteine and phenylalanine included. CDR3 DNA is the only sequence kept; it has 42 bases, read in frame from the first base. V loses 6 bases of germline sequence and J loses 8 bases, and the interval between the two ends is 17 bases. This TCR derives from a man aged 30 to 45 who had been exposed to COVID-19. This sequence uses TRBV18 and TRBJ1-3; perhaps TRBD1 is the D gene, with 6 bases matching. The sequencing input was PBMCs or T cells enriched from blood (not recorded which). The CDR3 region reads CASSQPTGSDTIYF. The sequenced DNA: TGTGCCAGCTCGCAGCCGACAGGTTCAGACACCATATATTTT.